This T cell receptor beta chain appears in the sequencing data of a study of blood T cells in healthy people across ages (dated by TCRdb to the mid-2010s). About the investigation overall: In model experiments, roughly one uniquely barcoded TCR beta cDNA molecule per two T cells was captured by template switching. The study measured age-related changes in TCR beta repertoire diversity using deep sequencing normalized with unique cDNA molecular identifiers. The donors were split into four age groups: young (average about 15 years), middle-aged (roughly 39), aged (approximately 60) and long-lived (over 75). Donors of different ages were randomly distributed across sequencing lanes to avoid experimental bias. Two additional independent replicas of 1 million unique cDNA reads from the same blood draw were analyzed for two donors (one aged 18 to 30 and one aged 80 or older).

The library was generated by 5' RACE. Instrument on record: Illumina HiSeq 2500. The second PCR ran for roughly 6 to 11 cycles and used a J-beta primer mix along with a sample-barcoded 5' primer. A template-switch 5' adaptor carrying 12 random nucleotides introduced a unique molecular identifier onto each TCR beta cDNA molecule. Each sample yielded at least 2.5 million CDR3-containing paired-end reads. All of the RNA was converted into first-strand cDNA using the Mint cDNA synthesis kit, with a TRBC-specific oligonucleotide serving as the primer. After uracil-DNA glycosylase treatment, a first 18-cycle PCR used universal primers M1SS and BC2_uni_R on all cDNA. The study's processing was this. Each sample was normalized by randomly selecting 1 million high-quality reads, each carrying a distinct molecular identifier. Reads sharing molecular identifiers were discarded rather than binned into consensus sequences. CDR3 identification, clonotype clustering and error correction used MiTCR with a Q25 quality threshold and the strictest error-elimination algorithm. Lower-bound total TCR beta diversity was estimated with a nonparametric unseen species model using Euler transformation. TCRdb handled the public reads itself, with Q25 trimming in fastp and clone calling in MiXCR, and kept productive beta chains. Rows matching on CDR3 protein sequence are summarized as one entry with the most common DNA and genes. The V and J calls were not made by the authors but by TCRdb's processing. In all, the sample holds over 1,200,000 distinct CDR3 sequences, and approximately 59% of those were seen once. The ten biggest clones cover 6.5% to 8.5% of the sample.

About this clonotype: What this receptor recognizes is not known. Base qualities are missing; no much larger clone stands one base away.

Donors were 39 systemically healthy Caucasian individuals from Russia aged roughly 6 to 100 years. Each donor gave about 9.2 milliliters of peripheral blood, drawn into EDTA-treated Vacutainer tubes. PBMCs were isolated by Ficoll-Paque density-gradient centrifugation, with at least 6.5 million obtained per sample. Trizol reagent was used to extract total RNA from PBMCs, with at least 6 micrograms per sample. The percentages of naive CD45RAhigh/CD27high T cells were determined by flow cytometry on a PBMC aliquot from every donor. What the research found in general, with its limitations: Because the CMV infection status of the donors was unknown, age-related changes in expanded clonotypes may potentially have been confounded. As age increased, observed TCR beta diversity per million T cells dropped in a roughly linear way, and a significant reduction was already evident by age 40. Estimates of total diversity based on one million sequenced T cells were regarded as lower bounds and as underestimates. Since profiling was done on bulk unsorted PBMCs, naive and antigen-experienced compartments could not be conclusively compared. Observed TCR beta diversity correlated strongly with the percentage of naive T cells measured by flow cytometry. Compared with the aged group, more naive CD4+ T cells, fewer expanded clones and increased TCR diversity were shown by the long-lived group, suggesting age selection.

V drops 4 bases and J drops 8 bases, leaving 8 bases in between. From the cysteine up to the phenylalanine, the CDR3 has a length of 11 residues. Only the CDR3 DNA stays, 33 bases, in frame from base 1. The germline V gene encodes CDR1 ENHRY and CDR2 SYGVKD. The sequence is built from TRBV10-3 and TRBJ1-1, with the D segment identity uncertain. This receptor was obtained from a man between 18 and 35 years old in good health. The sample taken for sequencing was blood. The CDR3 protein is CAISGEREAFF. The nucleotide sequence is given as TGTGCCATCAGTGGTGAGAGGGAAGCTTTCTTT.